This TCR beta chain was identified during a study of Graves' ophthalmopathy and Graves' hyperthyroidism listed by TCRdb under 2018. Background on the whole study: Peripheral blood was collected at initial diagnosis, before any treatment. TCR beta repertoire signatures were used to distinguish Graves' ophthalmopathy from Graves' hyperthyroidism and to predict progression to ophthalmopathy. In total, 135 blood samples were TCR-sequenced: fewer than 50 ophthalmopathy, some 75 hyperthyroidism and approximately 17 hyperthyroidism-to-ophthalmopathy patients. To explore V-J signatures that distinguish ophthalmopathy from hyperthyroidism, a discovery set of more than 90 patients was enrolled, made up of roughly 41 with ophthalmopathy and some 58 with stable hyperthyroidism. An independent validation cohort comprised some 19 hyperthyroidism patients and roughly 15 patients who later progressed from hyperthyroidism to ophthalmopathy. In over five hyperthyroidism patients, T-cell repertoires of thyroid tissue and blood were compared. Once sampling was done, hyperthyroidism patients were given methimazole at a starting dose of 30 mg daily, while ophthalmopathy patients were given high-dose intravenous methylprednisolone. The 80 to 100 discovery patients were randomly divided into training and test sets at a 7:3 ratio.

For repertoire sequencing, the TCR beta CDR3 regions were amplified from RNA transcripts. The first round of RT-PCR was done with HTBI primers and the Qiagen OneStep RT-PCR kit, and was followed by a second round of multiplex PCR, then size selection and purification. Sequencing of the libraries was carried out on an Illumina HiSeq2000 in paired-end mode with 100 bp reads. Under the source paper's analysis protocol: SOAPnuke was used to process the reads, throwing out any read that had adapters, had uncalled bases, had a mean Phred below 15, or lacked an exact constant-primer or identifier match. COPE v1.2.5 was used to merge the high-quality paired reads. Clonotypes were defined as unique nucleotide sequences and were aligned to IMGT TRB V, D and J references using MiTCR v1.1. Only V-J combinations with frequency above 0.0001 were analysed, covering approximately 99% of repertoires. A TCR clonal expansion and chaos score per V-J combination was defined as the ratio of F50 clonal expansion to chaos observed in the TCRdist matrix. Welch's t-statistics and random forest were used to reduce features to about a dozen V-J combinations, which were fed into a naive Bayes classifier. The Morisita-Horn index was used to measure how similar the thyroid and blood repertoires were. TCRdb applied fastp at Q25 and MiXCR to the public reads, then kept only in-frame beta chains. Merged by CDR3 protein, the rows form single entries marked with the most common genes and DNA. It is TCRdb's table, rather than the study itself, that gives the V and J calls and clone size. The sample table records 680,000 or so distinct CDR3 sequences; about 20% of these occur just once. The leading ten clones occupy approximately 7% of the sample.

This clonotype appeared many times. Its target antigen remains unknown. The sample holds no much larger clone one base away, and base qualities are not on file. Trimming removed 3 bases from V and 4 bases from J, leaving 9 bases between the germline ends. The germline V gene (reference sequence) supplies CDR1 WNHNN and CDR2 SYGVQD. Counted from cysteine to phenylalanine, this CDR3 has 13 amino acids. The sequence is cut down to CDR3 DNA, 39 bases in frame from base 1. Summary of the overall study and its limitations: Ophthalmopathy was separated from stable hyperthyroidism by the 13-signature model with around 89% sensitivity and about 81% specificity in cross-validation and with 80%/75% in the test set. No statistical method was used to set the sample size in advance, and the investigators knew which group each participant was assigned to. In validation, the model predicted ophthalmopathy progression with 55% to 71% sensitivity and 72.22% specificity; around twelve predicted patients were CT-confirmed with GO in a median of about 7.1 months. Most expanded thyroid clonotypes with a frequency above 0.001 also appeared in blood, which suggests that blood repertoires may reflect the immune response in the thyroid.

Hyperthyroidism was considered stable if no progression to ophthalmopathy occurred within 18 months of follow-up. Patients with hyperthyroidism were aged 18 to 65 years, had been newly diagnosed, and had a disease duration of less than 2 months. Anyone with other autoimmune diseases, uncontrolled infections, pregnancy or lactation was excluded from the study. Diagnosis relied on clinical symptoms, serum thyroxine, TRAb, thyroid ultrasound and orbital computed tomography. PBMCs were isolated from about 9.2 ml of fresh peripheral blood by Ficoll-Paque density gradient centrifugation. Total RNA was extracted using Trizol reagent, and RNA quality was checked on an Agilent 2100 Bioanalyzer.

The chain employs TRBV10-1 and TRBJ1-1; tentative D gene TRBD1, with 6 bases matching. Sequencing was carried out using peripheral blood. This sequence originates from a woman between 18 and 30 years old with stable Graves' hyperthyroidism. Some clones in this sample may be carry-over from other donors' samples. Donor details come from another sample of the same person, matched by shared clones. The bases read TGCGCCAGCAGTGAATTACAGGGCACTGAAGCTTTCTTT. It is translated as CASSELQGTEAFF.